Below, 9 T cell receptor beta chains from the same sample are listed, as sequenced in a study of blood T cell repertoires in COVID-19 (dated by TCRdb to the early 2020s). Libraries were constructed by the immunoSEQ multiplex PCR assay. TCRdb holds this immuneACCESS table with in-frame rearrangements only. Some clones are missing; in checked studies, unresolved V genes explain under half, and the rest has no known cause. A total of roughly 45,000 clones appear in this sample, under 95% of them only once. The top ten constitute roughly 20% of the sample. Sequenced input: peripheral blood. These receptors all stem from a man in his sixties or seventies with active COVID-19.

The CDR3 DNA reads as TGTGCCACCTCAGGGGGGCCCTACGAGCAGTACTTC. It encodes CATSGGPYEQYF. The V gene is TRBV19, the J gene TRBJ2-7; tentative D call: TRBD1 (7 bases). The CDR3 sequence is 12 residues long. V shed 10 bases and J shed 2 bases, with 12 bases lying between them. The V gene's germline CDR1 is LNHDA and CDR2 SQIVND (reference sequence).

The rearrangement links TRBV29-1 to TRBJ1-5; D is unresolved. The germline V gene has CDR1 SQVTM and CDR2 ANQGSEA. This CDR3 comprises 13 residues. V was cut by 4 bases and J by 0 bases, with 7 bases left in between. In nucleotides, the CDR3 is TGCAGCGTTGCTAGGAGTAGCAATCAGCCCCAGCATTTT. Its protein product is CSVARSSNQPQHF.

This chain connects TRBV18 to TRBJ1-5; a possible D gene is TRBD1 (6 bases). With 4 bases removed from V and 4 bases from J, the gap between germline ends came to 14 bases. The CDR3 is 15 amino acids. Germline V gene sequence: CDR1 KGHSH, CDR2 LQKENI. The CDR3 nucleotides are TGTGCCAGCTCACTGGATGGGGGCGGGAATCAGCCCCAGCATTTT. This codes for CASSLDGGGNQPQHF.

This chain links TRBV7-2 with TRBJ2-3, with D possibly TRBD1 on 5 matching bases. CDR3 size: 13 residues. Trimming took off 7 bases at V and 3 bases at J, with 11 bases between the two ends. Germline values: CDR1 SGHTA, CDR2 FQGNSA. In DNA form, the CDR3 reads TGTGCCAGCACTCAGGGTAGGACAGATACGCAGTATTTT. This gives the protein CASTQGRTDTQYF. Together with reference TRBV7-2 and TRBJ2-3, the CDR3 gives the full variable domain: GAGVSQSPSNKVTEKGKDVELRCDPISGHTALYWYRQSLGQGLEFLIYFQGNSAPDKSGLPSDRFSAERTGGSVSTLTIQRTQQEDSAVYLCASTQGRTDTQYFGPGTRLTVL.

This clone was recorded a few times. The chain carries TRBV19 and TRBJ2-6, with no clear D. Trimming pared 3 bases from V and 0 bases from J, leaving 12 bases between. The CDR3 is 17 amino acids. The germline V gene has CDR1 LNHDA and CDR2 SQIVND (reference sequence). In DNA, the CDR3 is TGTGCCAGTAGTATCGAGGCCGTGAGCTCTGGGGCCAACGTCCTGACTTTC. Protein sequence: CASSIEAVSSGANVLTF.

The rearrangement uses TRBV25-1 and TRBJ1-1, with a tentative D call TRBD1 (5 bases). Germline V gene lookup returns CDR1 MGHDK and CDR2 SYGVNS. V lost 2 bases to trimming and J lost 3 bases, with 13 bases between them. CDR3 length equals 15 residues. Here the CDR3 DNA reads TGTGCCAGCAGTGAAACCCCCAGGGCCGACACTGAAGCTTTCTTT. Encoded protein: CASSETPRADTEAFF.

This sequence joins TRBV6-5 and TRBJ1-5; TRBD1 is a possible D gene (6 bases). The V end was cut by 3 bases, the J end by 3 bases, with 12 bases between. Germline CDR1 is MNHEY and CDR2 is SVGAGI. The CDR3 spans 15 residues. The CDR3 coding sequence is TGTGCCAGCAGTTATGGGGGGGCGCCCAATCAGCCCCAGCATTTT. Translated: CASSYGGAPNQPQHF.

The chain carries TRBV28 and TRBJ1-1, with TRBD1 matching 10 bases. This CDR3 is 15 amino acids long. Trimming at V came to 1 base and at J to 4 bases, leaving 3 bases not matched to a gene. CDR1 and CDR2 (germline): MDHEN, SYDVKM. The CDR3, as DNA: TGTGCCAGCAGTTTATTGGGGACAGGGGTCACTGAAGCTTTCTTT. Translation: CASSLLGTGVTEAFF.

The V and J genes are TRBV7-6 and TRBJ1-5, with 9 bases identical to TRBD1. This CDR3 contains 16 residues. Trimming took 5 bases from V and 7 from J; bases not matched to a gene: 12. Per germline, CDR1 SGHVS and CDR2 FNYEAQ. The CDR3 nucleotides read TGTGCCAGCAGCCCCACGTTGGGACAGGGACGACAGCCCCAGCATTTT. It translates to CASSPTLGQGRQPQHF.